In this sample, the clone carrying this T cell receptor beta chain turned up many times. Its antigen is unknown. The CDR3 has 15 amino acids. CDR1 and CDR2 (germline): SEHNR, FQNEAQ (reference sequence). Deletions cut 11 bases from V and 4 bases from J, with 21 bases between. These data belong to a study of T cells in Graves' hyperthyroidism and ophthalmopathy. Whole-study findings and limits: Ophthalmopathy was predicted by the model a median of about 6.7 months ahead of onset.

Template material for amplifying TCR beta CDR3 regions consisted of RNA transcripts. With the HTBI primer set, the TCR CDR3 went through a first round of RT-PCR. In TCRdb, the multiplex PCR reads were re-called with MiXCR into one record per CDR3 protein. The sample shows around 700,000 distinct CDR3 sequences, around 20% of them seen only once. The hyperthyroidism was newly diagnosed and had lasted under 2 months; the patients were aged 18 to 65. Together with thyroid ultrasound, orbital computed tomography, serum thyroxine and TRAb, clinical symptoms were used for diagnoses. The rearrangement uses TRBV7-9 and TRBJ2-1; tentatively, D is TRBD1 (7 bases). The sequence was collected from a woman between 45 and 65 years old with Graves' hyperthyroidism that later progressed to Graves' ophthalmopathy. Sequencing input: blood. The CDR3 loop reads CALKVPGGNYNEQFF. DNA for the CDR3: TGTGCCCTAAAGGTCCCAGGGGGGAATTACAATGAGCAGTTCTTC.